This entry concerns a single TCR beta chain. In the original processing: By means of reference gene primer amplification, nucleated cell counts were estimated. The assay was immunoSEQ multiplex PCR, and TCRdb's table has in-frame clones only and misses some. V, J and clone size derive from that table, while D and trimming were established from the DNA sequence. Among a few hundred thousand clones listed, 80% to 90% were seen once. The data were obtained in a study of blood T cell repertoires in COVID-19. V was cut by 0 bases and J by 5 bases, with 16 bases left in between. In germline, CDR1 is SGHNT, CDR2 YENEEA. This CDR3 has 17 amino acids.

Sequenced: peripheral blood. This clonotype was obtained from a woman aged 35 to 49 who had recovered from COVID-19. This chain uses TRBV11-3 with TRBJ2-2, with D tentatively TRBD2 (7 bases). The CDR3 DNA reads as TGTGCCAGCAGCTTAGACATACTCGGGGGGCGAACCGGGGAGCTGTTTTTT. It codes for CASSLDILGGRTGELFF. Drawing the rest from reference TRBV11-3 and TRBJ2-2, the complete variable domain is EAGVVQSPRYKIIEKKQPVAFWCNPISGHNTLYWYLQNLGQGPELLIRYENEEAVDDSQLPKDRFSAERLKGVDSTLKIQPAELGDSAVYLCASSLDILGGRTGELFFGEGSRLTVL.